The clone carrying this T cell receptor (beta chain) was observed a few times. Its antigen remains unidentified. This sample is drawn from a study of ipilimumab plus nivolumab after autologous stem cell transplantation. Study context: Both relapsed and primary refractory DLBCL were included.

The study's findings and limits: TCR repertoire, Treg phenotype and gut microbiota reportedly support more study of this approach.

Profiled with immunoSEQ multiplex PCR; TCRdb holds only in-frame clones, not every one. The sample holds 10,000 to 15,000 clones; 73% are singletons and the top ten take about 17%. Ipilimumab, 1 mg/kg, started 14 to 28 days after autologous transplant. The CDR3 loop spans 18 amino acids. V was pared by 0 bases and J by 0 bases, with 5 bases of the junction left unmatched. Germline CDR1 is MRHNA and CDR2 is SNTAGT. The chain combines TRBV6-4 with TRBJ2-2; 9 positions agree with TRBD2. The sequences come from PBMCs, collected in a trial of ipilimumab plus nivolumab as post-transplant consolidation. The TCR sequence derives from a male donor with diffuse large B-cell lymphoma. As DNA, the CDR3 is TGTGCCAGCAGTGACTCAGGGACTAGCCTAACGAACACCGGGGAGCTGTTTTTT. Its translation: CASSDSGTSLTNTGELFF.